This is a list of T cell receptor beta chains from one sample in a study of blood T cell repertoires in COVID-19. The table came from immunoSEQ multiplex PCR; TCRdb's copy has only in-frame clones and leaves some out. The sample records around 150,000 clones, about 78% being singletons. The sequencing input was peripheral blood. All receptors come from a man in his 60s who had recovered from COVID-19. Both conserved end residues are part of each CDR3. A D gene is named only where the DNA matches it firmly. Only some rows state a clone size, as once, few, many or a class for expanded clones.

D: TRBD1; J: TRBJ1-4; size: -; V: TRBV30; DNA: TGTGCCTCTTCCCACGACAGGGTAGGAGAAAAACTGTTTTTT; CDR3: CASSHDRVGEKLFF
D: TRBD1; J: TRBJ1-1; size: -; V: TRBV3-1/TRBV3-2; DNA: TGTGCCAGCAGCCAAGCCCGCAGGGGGACTGAAGCTTTCTTT; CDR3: CASSQARRGTEAFF
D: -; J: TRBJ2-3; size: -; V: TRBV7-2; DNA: TGTGCCAGCAGCTTGGGCGCCACAGATACGCAGTATTTT; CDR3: CASSLGATDTQYF
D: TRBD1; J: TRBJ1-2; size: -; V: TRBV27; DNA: TGTGCCAGCAGTTTGGGCAGGGGGGTCTATGGCTACACCTTC; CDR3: CASSLGRGVYGYTF
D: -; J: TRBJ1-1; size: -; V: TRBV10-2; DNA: TGCGCCAGCAGACTCAACGGGGGGGAGGGGAACACTGAAGCTTTCTTT; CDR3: CASRLNGGEGNTEAFF
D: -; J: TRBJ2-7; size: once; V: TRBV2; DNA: TGTGCCAGCAGTGGACATACACCCTACGAGCAGTACTTC; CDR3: CASSGHTPYEQYF
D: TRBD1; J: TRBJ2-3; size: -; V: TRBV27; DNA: TGTGCCAGCAGTCGCCGGGACAGGGGGTTCTCCGGGGCAGATACGCAGTATTTT; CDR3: CASSRRDRGFSGADTQYF
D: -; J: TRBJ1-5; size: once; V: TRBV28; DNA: TGTGCCAGCAGCCCTGGCCACAACAATCAGCCCCAGCATTTT; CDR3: CASSPGHNNQPQHF
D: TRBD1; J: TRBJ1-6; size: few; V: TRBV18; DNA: TGTGCCAGCTCACCGGACAGGGCCTACTCACCCCTCCACTTT; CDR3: CASSPDRAYSPLHF
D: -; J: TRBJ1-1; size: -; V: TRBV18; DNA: TGTGCCAGCTCACCACAGGCGGCTGTGAACACTGAAGCTTTCTTT; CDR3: CASSPQAAVNTEAFF
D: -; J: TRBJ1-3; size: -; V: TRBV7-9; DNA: TGTGCCAGCAGCTTCAGGATTTCTGGAAACACCATATATTTT; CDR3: CASSFRISGNTIYF
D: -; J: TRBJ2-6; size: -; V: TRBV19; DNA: TGTGCCAGTGCCGGAGATTCTGGGGCCAACGTCCTGACTTTC; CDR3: CASAGDSGANVLTF
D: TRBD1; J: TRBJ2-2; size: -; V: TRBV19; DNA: TGTGCCAGTAGGGCCGGGACAGCGAACACCGGGGAGCTGTTTTTT; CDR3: CASRAGTANTGELFF
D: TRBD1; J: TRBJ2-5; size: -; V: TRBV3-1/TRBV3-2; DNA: TGTGCCAGCAGCCAAAAGGGCGGACAGGGCTGGGAGACCCAGTACTTC; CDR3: CASSQKGGQGWETQYF
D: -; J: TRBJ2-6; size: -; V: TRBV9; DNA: TGTGCCAGCAGTAAGGGGGCTGGGGCCAACGTCCTGACTTTC; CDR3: CASSKGAGANVLTF
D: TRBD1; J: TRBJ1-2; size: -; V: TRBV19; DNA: TGTGCCAGTAGTACTGACAGGGGAATTGGTGGCTACACCTTC; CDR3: CASSTDRGIGGYTF
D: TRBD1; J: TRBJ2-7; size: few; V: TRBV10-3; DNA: TGTGCCATCAGTGAGTCAGGACAGGGGGTCCACGAGCAGTACTTC; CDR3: CAISESGQGVHEQYF
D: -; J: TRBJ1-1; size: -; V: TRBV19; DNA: TGTGCCAGTAGTATAGGGGGACTTACACTGCAGGCTTTCTTT; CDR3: CASSIGGLTLQAFF
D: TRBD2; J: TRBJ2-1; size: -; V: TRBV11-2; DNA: TGTGCCAGCAGATATAGCGGGAGCTCCTACAATGAGCAGTTCTTC; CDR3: CASRYSGSSYNEQFF
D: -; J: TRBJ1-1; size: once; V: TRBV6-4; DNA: TGTGCCAGCAGTGTTAACAGGGAAACTGAAGCTTTCTTT; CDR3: CASSVNRETEAFF
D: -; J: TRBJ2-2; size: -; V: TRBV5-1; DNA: TGCGCCAGCAGCTTGGCCGAGGGAGGCACCGGGGAGCTGTTTTTT; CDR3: CASSLAEGGTGELFF
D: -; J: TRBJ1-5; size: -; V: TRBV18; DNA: TGTGCCAGCTCACCAACAGGAGACAATCAGCCCCAGCATTTT; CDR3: CASSPTGDNQPQHF
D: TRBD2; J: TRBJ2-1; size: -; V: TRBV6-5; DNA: TGTGCCAGCAGAACTAGCGGAGCTAGTGAGCAGTTCTTC; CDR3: CASRTSGASEQFF
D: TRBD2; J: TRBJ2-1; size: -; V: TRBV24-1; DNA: TGTGCCACCAGTGACCCTCCGAGCGGGAGGAATGGGAATGAGCAGTTCTTC; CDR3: CATSDPPSGRNGNEQFF
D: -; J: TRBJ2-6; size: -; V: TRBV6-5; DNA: TGTGCCAGCAGTTACGCAGGGAACTCTGGGGCCAACGTCCTGACTTTC; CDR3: CASSYAGNSGANVLTF
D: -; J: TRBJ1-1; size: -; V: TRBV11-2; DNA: TGTGCCAGCAGCTTAGAATCGTCGGGTATAGGCACTGAAGCTTTCTTT; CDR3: CASSLESSGIGTEAFF
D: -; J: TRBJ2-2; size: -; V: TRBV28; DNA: TGTGCCAGCGGACTTGGGACCGGGGAGCTGTTTTTT; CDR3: CASGLGTGELFF
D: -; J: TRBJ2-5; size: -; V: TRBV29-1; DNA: TGCAGCTCCCGGACAGACCAAGAGACCCAGTACTTC; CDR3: CSSRTDQETQYF
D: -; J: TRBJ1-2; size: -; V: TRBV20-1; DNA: TGCAGTGCTTGGGGGCAGGATGGCTACACCTTC; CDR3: CSAWGQDGYTF
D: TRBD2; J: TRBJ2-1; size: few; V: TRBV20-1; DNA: TGCAGTGCTAGTTCCCCGACTAGCGGGAGGAACAATGAGCAGTTCTTC; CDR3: CSASSPTSGRNNEQFF
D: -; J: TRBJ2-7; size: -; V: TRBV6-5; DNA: TGTGCCACCACCAGGACTCCCTATGAGGAGCAGTACTTC; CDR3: CATTRTPYEEQYF
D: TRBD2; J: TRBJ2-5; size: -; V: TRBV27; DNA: TGTGCCAGCAGTCCCCTAGCGGGGGGGCGTCTCGAGACCCAGTACTTC; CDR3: CASSPLAGGRLETQYF
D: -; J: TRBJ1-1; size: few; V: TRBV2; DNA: TGTGCCTCCGGCAGGTTGAACACTGAAGCTTTCTTT; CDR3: CASGRLNTEAFF
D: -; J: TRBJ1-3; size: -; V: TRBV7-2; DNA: TGTGCCAGCAGTCCCGGGTTGTCCGGAAACACCATATATTTT; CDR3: CASSPGLSGNTIYF
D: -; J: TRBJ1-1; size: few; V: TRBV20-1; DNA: TGCAGTGCTAGCCGGGACACTGAAGCTTTCTTT; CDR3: CSASRDTEAFF
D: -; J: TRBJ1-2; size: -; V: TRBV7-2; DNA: TGTGCCAGCAGCCCCGGGGGAGCCTTAAGGGAGGCAGGCTACACCTTC; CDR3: CASSPGGALREAGYTF
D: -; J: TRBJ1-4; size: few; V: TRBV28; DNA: TGTGCCAGCAGTTCCCCCGCTCAGGGTCGTCACGAAAAACTGTTTTTT; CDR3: CASSSPAQGRHEKLFF
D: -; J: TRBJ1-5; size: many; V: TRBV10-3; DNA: TGTGCCATCAGTGAGTCGCAGAGGAATCAGCCCCAGCATTTT; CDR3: CAISESQRNQPQHF
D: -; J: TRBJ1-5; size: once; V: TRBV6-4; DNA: TGTGCCAGCAGTCAGGAGGCCAATCAGCCCCAGCATTTT; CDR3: CASSQEANQPQHF
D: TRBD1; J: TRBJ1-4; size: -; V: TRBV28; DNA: TGTGCCACCGGCGGGGGACAGGTTGGTGAAAAACTGTTTTTT; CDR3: CATGGGQVGEKLFF
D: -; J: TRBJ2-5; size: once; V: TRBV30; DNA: TGTGCCTGGAGTAAGGACTTAGCTTGGACCCAGTACTTC; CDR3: CAWSKDLAWTQYF
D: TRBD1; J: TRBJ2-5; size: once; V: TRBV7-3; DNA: TGTGCCAGCAGTGTTGGACAGGGAGAGACCCAGTACTTC; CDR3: CASSVGQGETQYF
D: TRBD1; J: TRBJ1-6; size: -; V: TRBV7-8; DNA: TGTGCCAGCAGCATAACAGGGGTTAATTCACCCCTCCACTTT; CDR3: CASSITGVNSPLHF
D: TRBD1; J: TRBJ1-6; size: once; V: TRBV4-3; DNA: TGCGCCAGCAGCCAAGACCGGAGGGACAGGGGGCTTTCACCCCTCCACTTT; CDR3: CASSQDRRDRGLSPLHF
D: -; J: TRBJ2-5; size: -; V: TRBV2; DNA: TGTGCCAGCAGTACTGGTTGGTCCTTACAAGAGACCCAGTACTTC; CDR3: CASSTGWSLQETQYF
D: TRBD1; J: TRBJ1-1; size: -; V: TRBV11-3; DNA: TGTGCCAGCAGCCGGACAGGGGGTGAAGCTTTCTTT; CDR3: CASSRTGGEAFF
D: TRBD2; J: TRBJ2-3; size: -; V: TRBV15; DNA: TGTGCCACCAGCGTAGGGAGGGGCCCAGATACGCAGTATTTT; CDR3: CATSVGRGPDTQYF
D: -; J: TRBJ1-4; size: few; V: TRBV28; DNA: TGTGCCAGCAGTACACAGGGAGAAGGAAAACTGTTTTTT; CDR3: CASSTQGEGKLFF
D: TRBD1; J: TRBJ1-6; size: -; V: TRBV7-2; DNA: TGTGCCAGCAGCTTAGGCCGGGACAGAAATTCACCCCTCCACTTT; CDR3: CASSLGRDRNSPLHF
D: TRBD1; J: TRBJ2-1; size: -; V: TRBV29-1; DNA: TGCAGCGTTATCGGGACAGCTTACAATGAGCAGTTCTTC; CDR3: CSVIGTAYNEQFF
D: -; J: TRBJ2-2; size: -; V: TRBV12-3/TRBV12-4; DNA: TGTGCCAGCAGGGGGGCAGGGATCGGGGAGCTGTTTTTT; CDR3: CASRGAGIGELFF
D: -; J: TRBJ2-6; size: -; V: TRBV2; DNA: TGTGCCAGCAGCGTTGAGGATTCTGGGGCCAACGTCCTGACTTTC; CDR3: CASSVEDSGANVLTF
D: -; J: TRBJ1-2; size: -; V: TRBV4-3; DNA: TGCGCCAGCAGCCTGAGGCTAGCACTAGCTAACTATGGCTACACCTTC; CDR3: CASSLRLALANYGYTF
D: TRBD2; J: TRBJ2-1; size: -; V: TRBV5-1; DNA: TGCGCCAGCAGCTCCGGGGGCGGGGGGGCTAATGAGCAGTTCTTC; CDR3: CASSSGGGGANEQFF
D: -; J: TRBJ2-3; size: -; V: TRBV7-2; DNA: TGTGCCAGCAGCGACGGGGGACCGAGCACAGATACGCAGTATTTT; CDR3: CASSDGGPSTDTQYF